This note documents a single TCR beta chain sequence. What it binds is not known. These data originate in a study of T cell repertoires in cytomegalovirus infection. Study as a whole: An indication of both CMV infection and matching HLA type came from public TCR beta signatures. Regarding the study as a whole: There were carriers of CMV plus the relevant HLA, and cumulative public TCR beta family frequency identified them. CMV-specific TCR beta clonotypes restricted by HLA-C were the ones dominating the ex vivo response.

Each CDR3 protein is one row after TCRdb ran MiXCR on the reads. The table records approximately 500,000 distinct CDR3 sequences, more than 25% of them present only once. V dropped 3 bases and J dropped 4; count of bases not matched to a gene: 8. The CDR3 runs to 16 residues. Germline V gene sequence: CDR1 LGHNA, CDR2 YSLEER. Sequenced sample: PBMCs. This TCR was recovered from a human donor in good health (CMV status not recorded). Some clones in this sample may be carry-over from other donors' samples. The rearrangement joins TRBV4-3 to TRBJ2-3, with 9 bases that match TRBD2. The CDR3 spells CASSQAISGSSDTQYF. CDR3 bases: TGCGCCAGCAGCCAGGCAATTAGCGGGAGCTCAGATACGCAGTATTTT.